This T cell receptor beta chain originates from a study of blood T cell repertoires in COVID-19. Study overall: Sources were T cells, B-cell-depleted T cells, or PBMCs; the material itself was cDNA or gDNA.

Germline loops: CDR1 SEHNR, CDR2 FQNEAQ (reference sequence). The CDR3 has 13 residues. Trimming removed 2 bases from V and 8 bases from J, with 12 bases in between. Sequenced by immunoSEQ multiplex PCR; TCRdb stores in-frame clones only, minus some. The sample carries about 210,000 clones, less than 90% recorded once. The sequencing sample was made of peripheral blood. The TCR comes from a woman older than 75 with COVID-19, enrolled during active disease. The V gene is TRBV7-9, the J gene TRBJ1-2; D is possibly TRBD1 (6 bases). The CDR3 coding sequence is TGTGCCAGCAGCTTACGGGGGGGGCTCGGCTACACCTTC. Translating gives CASSLRGGLGYTF.